This T cell receptor (beta chain) was found in a study of regulatory T cells in long-lasting Graves disease. Broader study findings: Study was limited to peripheral blood, excluding thyroid tissue. A reduction in accuracy may have resulted from the small sample size.

Combining iRepertoire HTBI primers with Arm-PCR of CDR3 regions, the authors built TCR beta libraries. As handled by the study authors: From all samples, identification returned roughly 15 TRBJ and approximately 67 TRBV segments. In TCRdb, the multiplex PCR reads were re-called with MiXCR into one record per CDR3 protein. TCRdb's processing, not the study's, gives the V and J calls here. The repertoire holds 400,000 to 500,000 distinct CDR3 sequences, with approximately 14% as singletons. Worth noting for this clonotype: What it binds is unknown.

Time point denoted: newly diagnosed GD, antithyroid drugs for less than 3 months. RNA isolated from PBMCs was used to make the TCR library. V dropped 6 bases and J dropped 1 base, with 12 bases sitting between them. The CDR3 contains 13 residues. Germline V CDR1 and CDR2: DFQATT, SNEGSKA (reference sequence). The sample also formed part of further work on T cells in Graves' hyperthyroidism and ophthalmopathy. That source reports: Hyperthyroidism, newly diagnosed and lasting under 2 months, affected patients aged 18 to 65.

The sequences come from peripheral blood mononuclear cells (PBMCs), collected at new diagnosis, from a patient treated with antithyroid drugs. The TCR comes from a woman aged 45-65 years with Graves disease. The V gene is TRBV20-1, the J gene TRBJ2-5; D remains unclear. CDR3 nucleotides: TGCAGTGCAGACCGAGGCCGCCAAGAGACCCAGTACTTC. This gives the protein CSADRGRQETQYF.